This T cell receptor beta chain was documented in a study of shared clonotypes between healthy human individuals (dated by TCRdb to about 2020). Regarding the study in general: The cohort included three men and a couple of women between 18 and 49 years of age. Blood TCR repertoires of about 5 healthy adults were deeply sequenced to estimate repertoire size and the extent of clonotype sharing between individuals. Each donor's leukapheresis produced roughly between about 0.85 and 10 billion PBMCs. Libraries were prepared and TCR repertoires were sequenced by different laboratories using diverse techniques, in order to increase sequencing depth and limit assay-specific biases. For each donor, CD4 naive and CD4 memory were each given three plates, CD8 naive was given two plates, and CD8 memory was given one plate. The study at large found these results: Naive subsets generally had larger estimated clonotype richness than memory subsets. Incomplete sequencing was indicated by rarefaction of sorted-subset datasets, despite the large sequencing depth. The small number of donors limited the genetic and exposure-history diversity represented. Pairwise subsampling indicated that sequencing depth was expected to affect the degree of clonotype sharing among donors. When a handful of donors were compared, the shared fraction of clonotypes was roughly 4.8% for naive CD4, 3.5% to 4% for naive CD8, 2% to 2.5% for memory CD4, and around 0.4% for memory CD8. Sampling was limited to blood, and TCR repertoires in tissue likely differ from TCR repertoires in blood. Higher generation probabilities were observed for clonotypes shared by all four sorted-subset donors than for non-shared clonotypes.

From a lookup of the germline V gene (reference sequence), CDR1 and CDR2 are SGHNT and YYREEE. Including the terminal cysteine and phenylalanine, the CDR3 comprises 17 residues. The DNA shown is the 51-base CDR3, in frame from base 1. Trimming takes 0 bases off V and 2 bases off J; junction bases not matched to a gene: 4. Using the deep immunoSEQ assay, multiplex PCR amplified TCR CDR3 regions from genomic DNA. Genomic DNA extracted from each cell subset was distributed evenly over all wells of several immunoSEQ 96-well plates, and each plate served as one replicate. For sorted subsets, each replicate PCR was loaded with around 220 ng genomic DNA, equivalent to 30,000 or so T cell genomes. Purified libraries were quantified with a Qubit 3.0 fluorometer, sized on a Bioanalyzer 2100, and re-quantified with the KAPA Library Quantification kit. Every immunoSEQ 96-well plate was sequenced on a separate single-read 150-cycle Illumina NextSeq 550 flow cell. Processing in the source paper ran as follows. Because the immunoSEQ output held only junctional sequences and lacked quality scores, the filtering could not match the filtering applied to full-length reads. Sequences were annotated with PyIR, a Python wrapper for IgBLAST v1.9, and V/J genes and CDR3 were assigned using IMGT germline references. Reads were removed for weak V/J assignments (E-value above 1e-6), missing CDR3, stop codons, out-of-frame junctions, or ambiguous translated residues. V3J clonotypes were defined by identical inferred V gene, J gene, and CDR3 amino acid sequence. Percentage overlap between repertoires was computed as shared unique clonotypes divided by the size of the smaller repertoire. RTK rarefaction, the Chao1 estimator, and Recon v2.1 estimates of unobserved clonotypes were used to assess repertoire richness. OLGA was used to compute generation probabilities for all TCRbeta clonotypes that the gDNA method yielded from a handful of donors. This immuneACCESS table, as held by TCRdb, lists in-frame sequences with V and J called but not all clones. Of the missing ones, under half trace to an unresolved V gene in checked studies; the others have no known cause. Clonal size and the V and J genes are those of that table, whereas D and trimming came from the DNA. Here the sample has about 980,000 clones; more than 75% occur a single time. About 1.5% of the sample goes to the ten largest clones.

With regard to this clone: There is no known antigen for this receptor. Base qualities are missing; no much larger clone stands one base away.

Donors were healthy HIV-negative adults with no recently reported acute infections or vaccinations. Only Caucasian adults living in Nashville, Tennessee, USA were represented among the donors. CD4+ T cells were enriched by magnetic negative selection, after which naive cells were positively selected on CD45RA and the negative fraction was taken as the memory subset. After blood collection by leukapheresis, PBMCs were isolated using Ficoll-Histopaque density gradient centrifugation and then cryopreserved in the vapor phase of liquid nitrogen. Analytical flow cytometry was used to check the purity and quantity of every magnetically sorted T cell population. Genomic DNA was isolated from every sorted fraction and measured by UV absorbance on a Nanodrop 2000c.

The receptor comes from a man younger than 35 in good health. The sample was memory CD4+ T cells sorted from blood. According to the study, the label for this sample's cell subset or site signals: CD45RA-negative fraction. In this chain, TRBV5-4 is recombined with TRBJ2-6; 8 central nucleotides agree with TRBD2. The sequenced DNA is TGTGCCAGCAGCTTGGGACTAGCGCCCCCTGGGGCCAACGTCCTGACTTTC. It codes for CASSLGLAPPGANVLTF.